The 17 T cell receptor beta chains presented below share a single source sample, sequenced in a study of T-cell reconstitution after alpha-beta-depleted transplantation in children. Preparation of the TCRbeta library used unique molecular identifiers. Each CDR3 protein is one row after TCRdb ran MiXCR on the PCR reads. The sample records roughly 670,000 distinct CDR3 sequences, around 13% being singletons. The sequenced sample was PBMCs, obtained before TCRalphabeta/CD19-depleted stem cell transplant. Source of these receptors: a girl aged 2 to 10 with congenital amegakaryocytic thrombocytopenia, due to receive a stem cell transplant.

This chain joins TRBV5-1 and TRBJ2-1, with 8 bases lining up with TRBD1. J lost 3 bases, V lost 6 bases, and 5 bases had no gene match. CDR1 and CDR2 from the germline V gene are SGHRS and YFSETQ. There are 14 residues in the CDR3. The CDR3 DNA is TGCGCCAGCACCCAGGGGGCAAGCTACAATGAGCAGTTCTTC. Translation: CASTQGASYNEQFF. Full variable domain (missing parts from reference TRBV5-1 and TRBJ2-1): KAGVTQTPRYLIKTRGQQVTLSCSPISGHRSVSWYQQTPGQGLQFLFEYFSETQRNKGNFPGRFSGRQFSNSRSEMNVSTLELGDSALYLCASTQGASYNEQFFGPGTRLTVL.

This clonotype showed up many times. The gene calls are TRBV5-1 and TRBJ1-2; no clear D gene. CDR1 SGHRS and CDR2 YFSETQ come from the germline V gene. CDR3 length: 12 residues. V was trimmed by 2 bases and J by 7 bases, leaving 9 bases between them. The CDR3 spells CASSFTGSGYTF. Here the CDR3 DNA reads TGCGCCAGCAGCTTTACGGGTAGTGGCTACACCTTC.

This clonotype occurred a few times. The DNA of the CDR3 is TGCAGTGCTAGGAGGGGACTAGCGGGGGAGCAGTTCTTC. Amino acid sequence: CSARRGLAGEQFF. The chain uses TRBV20-1 and TRBJ2-1; the match to TRBD2 covers 13 bases. The CDR3 length is 13 residues. In germline, CDR1 is DFQATT, CDR2 SNEGSKA (reference sequence). V gave up 3 bases and J gave up 10 bases; unmatched junction bases: 3.

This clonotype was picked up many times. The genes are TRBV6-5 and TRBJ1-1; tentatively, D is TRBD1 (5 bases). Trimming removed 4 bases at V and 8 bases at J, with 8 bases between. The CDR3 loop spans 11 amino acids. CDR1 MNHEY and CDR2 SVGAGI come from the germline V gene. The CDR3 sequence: CASSWGMEAFF. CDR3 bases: TGTGCCAGCAGTTGGGGCATGGAAGCTTTCTTT.

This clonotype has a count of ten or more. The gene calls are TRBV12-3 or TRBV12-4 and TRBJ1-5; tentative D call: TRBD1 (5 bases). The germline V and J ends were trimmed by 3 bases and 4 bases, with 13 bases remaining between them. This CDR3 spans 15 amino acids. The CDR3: CASSFWGLGNQPQHF. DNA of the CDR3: TGTGCCAGCAGTTTCTGGGGGTTGGGTAATCAGCCCCAGCATTTT.

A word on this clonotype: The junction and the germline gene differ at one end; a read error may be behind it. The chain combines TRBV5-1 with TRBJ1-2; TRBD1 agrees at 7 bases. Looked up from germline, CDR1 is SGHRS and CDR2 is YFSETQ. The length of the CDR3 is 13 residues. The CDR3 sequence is CASSPGQPYGDTF. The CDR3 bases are TGCGCCAGCAGCCCGGGACAGCCGTATGGCGACACCTTC. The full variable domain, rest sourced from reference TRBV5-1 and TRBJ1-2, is KAGVTQTPRYLIKTRGQQVTLSCSPISGHRSVSWYQQTPGQGLQFLFEYFSETQRNKGNFPGRFSGRQFSNSRSEMNVSTLELGDSALYLCASSPGQPYGDTFGSGTRLTVV.

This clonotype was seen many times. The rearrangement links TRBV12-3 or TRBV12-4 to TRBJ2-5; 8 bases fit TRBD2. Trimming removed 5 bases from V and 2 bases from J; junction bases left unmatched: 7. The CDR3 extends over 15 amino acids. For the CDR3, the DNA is TGTGCCAGCAGTCGGAAAGCGGGAGATCAAGAGACCCAGTACTTC. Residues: CASSRKAGDQETQYF.

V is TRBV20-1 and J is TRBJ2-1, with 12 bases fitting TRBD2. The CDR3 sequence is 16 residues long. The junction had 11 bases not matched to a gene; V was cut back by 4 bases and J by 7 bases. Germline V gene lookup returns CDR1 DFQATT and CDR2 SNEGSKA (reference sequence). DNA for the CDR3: TGCAGTGCTATTTCTCCGGGACTAGCGGGTAGAAATGAGCAGTTCTTC. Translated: CSAISPGLAGRNEQFF.

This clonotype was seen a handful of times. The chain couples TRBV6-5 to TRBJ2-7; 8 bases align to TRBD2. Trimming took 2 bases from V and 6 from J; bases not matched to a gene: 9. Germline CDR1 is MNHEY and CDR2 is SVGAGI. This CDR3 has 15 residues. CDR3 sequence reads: CASSYPLAGEVEQYF. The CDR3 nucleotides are TGTGCCAGCAGTTACCCCCTAGCGGGCGAAGTCGAGCAGTACTTC.

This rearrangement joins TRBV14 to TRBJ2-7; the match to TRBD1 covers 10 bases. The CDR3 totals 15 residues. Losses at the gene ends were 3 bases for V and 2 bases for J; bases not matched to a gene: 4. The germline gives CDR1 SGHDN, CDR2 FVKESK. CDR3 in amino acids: CASSHGQGEAYEQYF. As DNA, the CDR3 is TGTGCCAGCAGCCACGGACAGGGGGAGGCCTACGAGCAGTACTTC.

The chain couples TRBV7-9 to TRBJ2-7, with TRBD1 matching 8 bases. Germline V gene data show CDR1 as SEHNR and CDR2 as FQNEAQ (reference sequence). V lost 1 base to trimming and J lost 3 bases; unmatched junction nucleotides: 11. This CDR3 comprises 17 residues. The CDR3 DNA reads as TGTGCCAGCAGCTTAGATCCCGCGGGGACAGGACTCTACGAGCAGTACTTC. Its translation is CASSLDPAGTGLYEQYF.

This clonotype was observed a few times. The CDR3 DNA follows: TGCGCCAGCAGCTTGGATGGAACAGGGCCTTATCAGCCCCAGCATTTT. It is translated as CASSLDGTGPYQPQHF. The chain is built from TRBV5-1 and TRBJ1-5, with a tentative D call TRBD1 (6 bases). V shed 0 bases and J shed 5 bases, with 15 bases lying between them. The CDR3 totals 16 residues. Germline V CDR1 and CDR2: SGHRS, YFSETQ.

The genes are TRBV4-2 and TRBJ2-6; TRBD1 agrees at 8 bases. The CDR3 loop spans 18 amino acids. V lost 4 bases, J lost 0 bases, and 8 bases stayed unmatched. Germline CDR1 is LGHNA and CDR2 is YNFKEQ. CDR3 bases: TGTGCCAGCAGCCCAGACAGGGGATTCGGCTCTGGGGCCAACGTCCTGACTTTC. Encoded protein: CASSPDRGFGSGANVLTF.

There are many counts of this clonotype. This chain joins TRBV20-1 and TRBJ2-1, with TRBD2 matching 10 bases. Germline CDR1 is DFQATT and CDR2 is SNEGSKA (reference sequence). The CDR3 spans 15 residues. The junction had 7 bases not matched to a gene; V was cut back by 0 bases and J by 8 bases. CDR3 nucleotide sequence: TGCAGTGCTAGAGATTTAGCTAGCGGGAGTGATGAGCAGTTCTTC. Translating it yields CSARDLASGSDEQFF.

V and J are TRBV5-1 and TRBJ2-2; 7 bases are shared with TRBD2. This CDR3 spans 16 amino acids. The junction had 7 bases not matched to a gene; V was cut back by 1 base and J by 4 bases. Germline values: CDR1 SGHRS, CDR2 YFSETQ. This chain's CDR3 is CASSLYSGGGTGELFF. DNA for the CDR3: TGCGCCAGCAGCTTGTATTCGGGAGGAGGCACCGGGGAGCTGTTTTTT.

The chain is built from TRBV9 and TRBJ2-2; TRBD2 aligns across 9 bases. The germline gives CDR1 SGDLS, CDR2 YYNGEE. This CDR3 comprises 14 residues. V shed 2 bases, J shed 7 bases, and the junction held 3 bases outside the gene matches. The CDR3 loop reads CASSVAGGVGELFF. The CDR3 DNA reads TGTGCCAGCAGCGTGGCGGGAGGGGTCGGGGAGCTGTTTTTT.

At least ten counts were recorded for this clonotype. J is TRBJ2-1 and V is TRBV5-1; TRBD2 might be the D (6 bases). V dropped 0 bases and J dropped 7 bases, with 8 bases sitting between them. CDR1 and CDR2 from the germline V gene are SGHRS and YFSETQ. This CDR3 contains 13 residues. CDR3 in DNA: TGCGCCAGCAGCTTGGAGGCGGGGAATGAGCAGTTCTTC. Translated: CASSLEAGNEQFF.